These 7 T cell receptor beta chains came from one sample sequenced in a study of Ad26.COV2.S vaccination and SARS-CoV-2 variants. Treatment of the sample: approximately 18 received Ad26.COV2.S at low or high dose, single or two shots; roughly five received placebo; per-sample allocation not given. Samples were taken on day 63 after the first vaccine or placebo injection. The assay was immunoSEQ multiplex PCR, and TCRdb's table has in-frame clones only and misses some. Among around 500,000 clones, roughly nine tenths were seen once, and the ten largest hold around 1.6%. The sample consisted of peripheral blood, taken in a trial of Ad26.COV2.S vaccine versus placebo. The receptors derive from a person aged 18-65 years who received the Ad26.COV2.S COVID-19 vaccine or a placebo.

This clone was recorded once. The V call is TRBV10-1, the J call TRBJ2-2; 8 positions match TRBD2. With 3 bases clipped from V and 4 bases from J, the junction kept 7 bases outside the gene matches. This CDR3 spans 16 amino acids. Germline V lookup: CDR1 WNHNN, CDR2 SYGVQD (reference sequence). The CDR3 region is CASSDFSGAGTGELFF. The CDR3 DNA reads TGCGCCAGCAGTGACTTTAGCGGGGCGGGCACCGGGGAGCTGTTTTTT.

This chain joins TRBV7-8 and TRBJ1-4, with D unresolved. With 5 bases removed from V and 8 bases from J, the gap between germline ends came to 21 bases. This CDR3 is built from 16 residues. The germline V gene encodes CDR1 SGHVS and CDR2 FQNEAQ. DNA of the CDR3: TGTGCCAGCAGCCACGCCGCGCAGGCCAGGCCCGAAAAACTGTTTTTT. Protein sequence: CASSHAAQARPEKLFF.

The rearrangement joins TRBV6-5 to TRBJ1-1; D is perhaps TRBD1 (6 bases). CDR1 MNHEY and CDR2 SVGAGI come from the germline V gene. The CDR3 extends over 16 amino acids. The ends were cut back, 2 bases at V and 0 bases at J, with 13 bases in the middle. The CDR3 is CASSYEAGAMNTEAFF. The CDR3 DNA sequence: TGTGCCAGCAGTTACGAGGCAGGGGCTATGAACACTGAAGCTTTCTTT.

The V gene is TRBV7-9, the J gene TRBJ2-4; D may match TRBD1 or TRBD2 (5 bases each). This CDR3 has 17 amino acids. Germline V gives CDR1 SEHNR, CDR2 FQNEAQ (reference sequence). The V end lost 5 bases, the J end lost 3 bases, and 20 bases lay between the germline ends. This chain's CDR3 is CASSPRARGSSKNIQYF. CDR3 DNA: TGTGCCAGCAGCCCGCGAGCGAGGGGTTCTAGCAAAAACATTCAGTACTTC.

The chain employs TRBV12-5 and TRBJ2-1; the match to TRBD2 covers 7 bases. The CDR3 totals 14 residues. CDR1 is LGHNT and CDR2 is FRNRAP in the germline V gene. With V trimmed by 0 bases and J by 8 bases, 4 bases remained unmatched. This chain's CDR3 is CASGLVLAPDEQFF. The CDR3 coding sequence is TGTGCTAGTGGTTTGGTACTAGCGCCCGATGAGCAGTTCTTC.

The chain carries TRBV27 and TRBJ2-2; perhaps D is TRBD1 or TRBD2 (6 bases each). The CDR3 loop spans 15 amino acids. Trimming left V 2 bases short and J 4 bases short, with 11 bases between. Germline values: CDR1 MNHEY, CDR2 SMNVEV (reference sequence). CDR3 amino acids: CASSLLGGSTGELFF. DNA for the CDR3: TGTGCCAGCAGTTTACTCGGGGGCAGCACCGGGGAGCTGTTTTTT.

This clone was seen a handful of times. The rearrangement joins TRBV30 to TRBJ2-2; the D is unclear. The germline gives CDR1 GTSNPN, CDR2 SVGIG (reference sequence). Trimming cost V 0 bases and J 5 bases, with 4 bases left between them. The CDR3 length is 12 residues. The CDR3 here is CAWSVLTGELFF. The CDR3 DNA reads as TGTGCCTGGAGTGTATTAACCGGGGAGCTGTTTTTT.